This T cell receptor beta chain was found in a study of PD-L1 blockade in urothelial cancer. Study-level findings and limits: Blood TCR clonality below the median before treatment was a predictor of better survival.

Sequencing was performed with immunoSEQ multiplex PCR; in TCRdb, only in-frame clones are kept and a portion is missing. This table has tens of thousands of clones, 80% to 90% appearing once. Germline V CDR1 and CDR2: SQVTM, ANQGSEA. V was cut by 7 bases and J by 4 bases, with 22 bases left in between. This CDR3 contains 15 residues. In regard to this clone: Its antigen is undetermined.

Time point reported: pretreatment peripheral blood. Locally advanced or metastatic urothelial carcinoma was present in patients. Each patient contributed between 1 and 8 total time points of blood mononuclear cells, pretreatment and during treatment. This TCR came from a man in his 70s with urothelial cancer. This chain links TRBV29-1 with TRBJ1-1; D is perhaps TRBD1 (6 bases). Sequencing was performed on PBMCs, taken around atezolizumab (anti-PD-L1) treatment. CDR3 loop: CSGQGATGWSTEAFF. As DNA, the CDR3 is TGCAGCGGTCAAGGGGCGACAGGTTGGAGCACTGAAGCTTTCTTT.